The clone carrying this T cell receptor beta chain was observed a single time. The antigen is unknown. This sample was included in a study of persistence of HIV-infected CD4 T cells. About the study: A median of 8 years of suppressive ART preceded sampling.

The libraries were made with immunoSEQ version 4 in survey mode. The method was immunoSEQ multiplex PCR; TCRdb's version includes in-frame clones alone and lacks a portion of them. The sample lists 30,000 or so clones; around four fifths were seen once. The study, taken as a whole, reports: Compared with CD3/CD28-stimulated cells, CMV- and Gag-responding cells showed lower TCRbeta richness. Antigen-responding cells were enriched for degenerate expanded CDR3beta sequences.

The stimulus was lysate of CMV-infected fibroblasts, about 11 ug/mL. CD40L-negative CD69-negative CD45RO-high memory CD4+ T cells were sorted as populations depleted of antigen-responding cells. Stimulated PBMCs had first been depleted of CD8+ T cells. The CDR3 has 15 amino acids. Unmatched junction bases numbered 7, after V lost 6 bases and J lost 2 bases. In germline, CDR1 is SNHLY, CDR2 FYNNEI. J is TRBJ1-2 and V is TRBV2, with TRBD1 matching 9 bases. This specimen was CD4+ T cells sorted from PBMCs after roughly 18-hour stimulation, taken from a patient who received antiretroviral therapy. The source of this sequence is an adult man with HIV who was CMV-seropositive. DNA of the CDR3: TGTGCCAGCAGGAGCCCCGACAGGGGGAACTATGGCTACACCTTC. Its protein product is CASRSPDRGNYGYTF.